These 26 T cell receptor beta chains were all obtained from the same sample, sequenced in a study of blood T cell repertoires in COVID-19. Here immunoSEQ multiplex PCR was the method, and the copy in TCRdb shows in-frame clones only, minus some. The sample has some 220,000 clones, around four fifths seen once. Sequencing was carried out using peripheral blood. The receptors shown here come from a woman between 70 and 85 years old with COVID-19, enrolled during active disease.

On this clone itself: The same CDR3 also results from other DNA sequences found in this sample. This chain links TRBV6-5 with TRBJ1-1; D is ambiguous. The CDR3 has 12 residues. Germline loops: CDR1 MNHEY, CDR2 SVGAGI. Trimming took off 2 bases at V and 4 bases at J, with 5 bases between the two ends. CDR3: CASSYGSTEAFF. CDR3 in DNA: TGTGCCAGCAGTTACGGCAGCACTGAAGCTTTCTTT.

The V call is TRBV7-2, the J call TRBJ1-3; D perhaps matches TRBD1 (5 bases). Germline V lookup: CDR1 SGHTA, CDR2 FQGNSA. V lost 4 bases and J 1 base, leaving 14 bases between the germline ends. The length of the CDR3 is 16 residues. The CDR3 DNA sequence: TGTGCCAGCAGCTACCGGGGGGGAGGGTCTGGAAACACCATATATTTT. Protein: CASSYRGGGSGNTIYF.

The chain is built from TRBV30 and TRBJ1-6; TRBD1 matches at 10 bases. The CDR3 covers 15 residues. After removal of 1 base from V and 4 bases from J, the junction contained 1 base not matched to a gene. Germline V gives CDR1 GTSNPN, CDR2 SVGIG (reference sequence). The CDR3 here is CAWSGDRGYNSPLHF. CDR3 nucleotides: TGTGCCTGGAGTGGGGACAGGGGTTATAATTCACCCCTCCACTTT. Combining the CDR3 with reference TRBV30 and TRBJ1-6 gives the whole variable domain SQTIHQWPATLVQPVGSPLSLECTVEGTSNPNLYWYRQAAGRGLQLLFYSVGIGQISSEVPQNLSASRPQDRQFILSSKKLLLSDSGFYLCAWSGDRGYNSPLHFGNGTRLTVT.

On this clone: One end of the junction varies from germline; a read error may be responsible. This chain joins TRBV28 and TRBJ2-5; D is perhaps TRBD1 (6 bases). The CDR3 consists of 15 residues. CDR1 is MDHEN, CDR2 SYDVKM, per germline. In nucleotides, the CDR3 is TGTGCCAGTAAAGACGGACAGCCAACCGAATCTATGTCGAACTTC. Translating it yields CASKDGQPTESMSNF.

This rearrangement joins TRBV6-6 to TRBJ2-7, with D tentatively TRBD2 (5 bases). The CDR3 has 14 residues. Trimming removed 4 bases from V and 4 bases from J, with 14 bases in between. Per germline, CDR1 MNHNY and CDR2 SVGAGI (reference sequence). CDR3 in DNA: TGTGCCAGCAGTTCTGGGGAGTTGGGTTACGAGCAGTACTTC. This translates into CASSSGELGYEQYF.

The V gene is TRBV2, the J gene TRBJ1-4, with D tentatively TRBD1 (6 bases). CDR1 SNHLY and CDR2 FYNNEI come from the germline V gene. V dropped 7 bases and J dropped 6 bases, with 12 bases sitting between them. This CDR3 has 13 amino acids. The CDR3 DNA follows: TGTGCCAGCATTGACAGGCGTGATGAAAAACTGTTTTTT. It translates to CASIDRRDEKLFF. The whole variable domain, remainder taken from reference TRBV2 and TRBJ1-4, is EPEVTQTPSHQVTQMGQEVILRCVPISNHLYFYWYRQILGQKVEFLVSFYNNEISEKSEIFDDQFSVERPDGSNFTLKIRSTKLEDSAMYFCASIDRRDEKLFFGSGTQLSVL.

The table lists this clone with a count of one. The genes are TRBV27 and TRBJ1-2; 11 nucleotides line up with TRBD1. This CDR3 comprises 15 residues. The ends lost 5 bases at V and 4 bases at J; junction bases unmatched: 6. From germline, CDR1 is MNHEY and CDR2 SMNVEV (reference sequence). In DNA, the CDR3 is TGTGCCAGCAGTCCAGCGGACAGGGGGCTCTATGGCTACACCTTC. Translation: CASSPADRGLYGYTF.

This CDR3 reads CASSRGQGVNTEAFF. In nucleotides, the CDR3 is TGTGCCAGCAGTCGAGGACAGGGAGTGAACACTGAAGCTTTCTTT. The gene calls are TRBV27 and TRBJ1-1, with 8 bases that match TRBD1. After removal of 5 bases from V and 0 bases from J, the junction contained 5 bases not matched to a gene. The CDR3 is made up of 15 amino acids. Germline CDR1 MNHEY, CDR2 SMNVEV (reference sequence).

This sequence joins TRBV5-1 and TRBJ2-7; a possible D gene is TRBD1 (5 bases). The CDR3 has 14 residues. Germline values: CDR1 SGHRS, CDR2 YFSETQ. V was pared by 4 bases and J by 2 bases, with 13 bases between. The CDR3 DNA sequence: TGCGCCAGCAGCATCGGACAACCTCCCTACGAGCAGTACTTC. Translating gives CASSIGQPPYEQYF.

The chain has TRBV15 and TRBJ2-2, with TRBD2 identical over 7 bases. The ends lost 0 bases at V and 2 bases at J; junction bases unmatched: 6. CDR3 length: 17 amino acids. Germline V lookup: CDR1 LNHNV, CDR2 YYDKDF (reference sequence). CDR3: CATSRDRRGVNTGELFF. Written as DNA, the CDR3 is TGTGCCACCAGCAGAGATCGTCGGGGGGTTAACACCGGGGAGCTGTTTTTT.

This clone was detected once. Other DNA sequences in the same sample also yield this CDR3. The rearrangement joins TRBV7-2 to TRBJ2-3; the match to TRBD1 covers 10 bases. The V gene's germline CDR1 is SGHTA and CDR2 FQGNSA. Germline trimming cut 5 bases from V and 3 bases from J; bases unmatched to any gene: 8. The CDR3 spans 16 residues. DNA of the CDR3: TGTGCCAGCAGCCCTATTCTGGGACAGGGGACAGATACGCAGTATTTT. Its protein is CASSPILGQGTDTQYF.

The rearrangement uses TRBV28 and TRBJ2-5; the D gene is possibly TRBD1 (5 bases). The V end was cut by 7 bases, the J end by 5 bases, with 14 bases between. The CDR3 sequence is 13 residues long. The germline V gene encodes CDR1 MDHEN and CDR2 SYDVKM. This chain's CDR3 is CASMQGQRETQYF. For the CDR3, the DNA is TGTGCCAGCATGCAGGGTCAGAGGGAGACCCAGTACTTC.

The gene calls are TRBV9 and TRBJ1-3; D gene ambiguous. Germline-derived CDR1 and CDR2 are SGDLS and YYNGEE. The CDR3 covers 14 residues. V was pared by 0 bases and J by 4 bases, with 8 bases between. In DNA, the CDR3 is TGTGCCAGCAGCGTAGACACCTCCGGAAACACCATATATTTT. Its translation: CASSVDTSGNTIYF.

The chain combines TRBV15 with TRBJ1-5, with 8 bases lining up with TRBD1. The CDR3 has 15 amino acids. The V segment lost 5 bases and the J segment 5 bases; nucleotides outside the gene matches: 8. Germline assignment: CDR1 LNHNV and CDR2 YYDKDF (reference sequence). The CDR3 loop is CATSPDRENDQPQHF. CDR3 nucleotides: TGTGCCACCAGCCCGGACAGGGAGAATGATCAGCCCCAGCATTTT.

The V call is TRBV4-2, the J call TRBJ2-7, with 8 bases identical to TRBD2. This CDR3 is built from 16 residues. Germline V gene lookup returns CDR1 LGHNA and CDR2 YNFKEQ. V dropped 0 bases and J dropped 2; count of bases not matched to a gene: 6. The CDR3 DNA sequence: TGTGCCAGCAGCCAAGATCGTACTAGCGGCGCCTACGAGCAGTACTTC. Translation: CASSQDRTSGAYEQYF.

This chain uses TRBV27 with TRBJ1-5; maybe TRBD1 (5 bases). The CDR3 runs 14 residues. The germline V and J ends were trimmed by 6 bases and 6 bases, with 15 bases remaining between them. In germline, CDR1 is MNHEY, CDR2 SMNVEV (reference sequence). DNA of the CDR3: TGTGCCAGCAGCACCCGGGACTTCGGTCAGCCCCAGCATTTT. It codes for CASSTRDFGQPQHF.

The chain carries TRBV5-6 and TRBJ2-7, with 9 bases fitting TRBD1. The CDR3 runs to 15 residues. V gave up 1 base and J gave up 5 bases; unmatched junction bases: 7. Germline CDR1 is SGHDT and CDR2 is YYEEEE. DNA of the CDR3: TGTGCCAGCAGCTTGTGGGACAGGGCTACCCACGAGCAGTACTTC. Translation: CASSLWDRATHEQYF.

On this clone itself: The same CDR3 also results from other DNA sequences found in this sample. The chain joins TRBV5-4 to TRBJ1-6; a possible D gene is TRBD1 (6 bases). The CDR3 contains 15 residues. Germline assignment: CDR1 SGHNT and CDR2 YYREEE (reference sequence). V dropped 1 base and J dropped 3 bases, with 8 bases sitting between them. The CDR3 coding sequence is TGTGCCAGCAGCTTGCAACAGGGCTATAATTCACCCCTCCACTTT. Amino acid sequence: CASSLQQGYNSPLHF.

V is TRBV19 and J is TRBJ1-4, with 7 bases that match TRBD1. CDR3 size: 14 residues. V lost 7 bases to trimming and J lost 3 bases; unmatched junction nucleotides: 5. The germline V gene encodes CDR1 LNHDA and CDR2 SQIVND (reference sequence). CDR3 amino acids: CASKAGTANEKLFF. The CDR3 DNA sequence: TGTGCCAGTAAGGCCGGGACAGCTAATGAAAAACTGTTTTTT.

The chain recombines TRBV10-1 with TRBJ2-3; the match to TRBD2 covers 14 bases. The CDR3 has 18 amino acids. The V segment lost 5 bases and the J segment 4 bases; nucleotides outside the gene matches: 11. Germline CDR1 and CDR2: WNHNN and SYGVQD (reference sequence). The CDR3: CASSTGTSGSINPDTQYF. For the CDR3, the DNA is TGCGCCAGCAGTACCGGGACTAGCGGGAGCATCAACCCAGATACGCAGTATTTT.

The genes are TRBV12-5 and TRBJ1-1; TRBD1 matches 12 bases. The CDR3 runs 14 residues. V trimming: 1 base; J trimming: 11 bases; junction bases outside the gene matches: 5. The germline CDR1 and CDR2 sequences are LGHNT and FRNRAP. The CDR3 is CASGLAGTGGKAFF. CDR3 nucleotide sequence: TGTGCTAGTGGTTTGGCTGGGACAGGGGGCAAGGCTTTCTTT.

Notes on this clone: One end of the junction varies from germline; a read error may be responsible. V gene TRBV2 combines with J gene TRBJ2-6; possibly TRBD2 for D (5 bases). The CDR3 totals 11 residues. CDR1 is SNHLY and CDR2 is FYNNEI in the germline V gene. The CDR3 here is CASSEWSTGDF. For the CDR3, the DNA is TGTGCCAGCAGTGAATGGAGTACCGGGGATTTC.

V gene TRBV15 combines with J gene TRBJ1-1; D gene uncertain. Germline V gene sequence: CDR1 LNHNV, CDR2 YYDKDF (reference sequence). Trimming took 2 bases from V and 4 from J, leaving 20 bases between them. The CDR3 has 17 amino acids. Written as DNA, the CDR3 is TGTGCCACCAGCAGAAACAAAAGAGGAGGCGAACGCACTGAAGCTTTCTTT. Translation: CATSRNKRGGERTEAFF.

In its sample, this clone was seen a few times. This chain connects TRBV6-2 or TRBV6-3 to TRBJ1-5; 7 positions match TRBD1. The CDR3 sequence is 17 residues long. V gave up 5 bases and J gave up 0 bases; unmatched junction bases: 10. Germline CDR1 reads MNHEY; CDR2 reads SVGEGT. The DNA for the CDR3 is TGTGCCAGCAGTCAAGACAGGGCACCCAATAGCAATCAGCCCCAGCATTTT. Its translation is CASSQDRAPNSNQPQHF.

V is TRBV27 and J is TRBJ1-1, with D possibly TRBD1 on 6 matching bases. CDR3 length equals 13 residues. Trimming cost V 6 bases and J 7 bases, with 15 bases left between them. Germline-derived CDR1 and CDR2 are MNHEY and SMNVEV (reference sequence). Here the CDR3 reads CASSRDTGIEAFF. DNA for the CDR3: TGTGCCAGCAGCAGGGACACCGGGATTGAAGCTTTCTTT.

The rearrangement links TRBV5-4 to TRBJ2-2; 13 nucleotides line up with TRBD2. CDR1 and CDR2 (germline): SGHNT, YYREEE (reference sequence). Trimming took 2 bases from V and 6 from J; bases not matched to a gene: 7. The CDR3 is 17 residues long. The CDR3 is CASSLERTSGSAGELFF. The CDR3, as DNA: TGTGCCAGCAGCTTAGAAAGGACTAGCGGGAGCGCCGGGGAGCTGTTTTTT.